This T cell receptor (beta chain) is from a study of T cell responses to AZD1222 COVID-19 vaccine. Note on this clone: The antigen remains undetermined.

Method: immunoSEQ multiplex PCR; TCRdb's copy keeps in-frame clones and lacks some. The sample holds some 110,000 clones, more than 75% seen once. The V gene's germline CDR1 is MNHEY and CDR2 SVGAGI. V trimming: 6 bases; J trimming: 5 bases; junction bases outside the gene matches: 4. The CDR3 spans 13 residues. Study-wide results and caveats: Increased Spike-specific TCR breadth and depth were observed after two AZD1222 doses.

The sequencing used peripheral blood, collected on day 0 of AZD1222 vaccination. The TCR sequence derives from an adult in good health. This chain joins TRBV6-5 and TRBJ1-5, with 7 positions matching TRBD1. The CDR3 loop is CASRSTGYQPQHF. CDR3 nucleotides: TGTGCCAGCAGATCGACAGGGTATCAGCCCCAGCATTTT.